Sequencing of this TCR beta chain was carried out in a study of shared clonotypes between healthy human individuals. The data were produced by immunoSEQ multiplex PCR, yet TCRdb's version contains in-frame clones alone and is incomplete. The sample records about 2.1 million clones, 90% to 95% being singletons. Trimming took off 6 bases at V and 4 bases at J, with 18 bases between the two ends. There are 15 residues in the CDR3. CDR1 PRHDT and CDR2 FYEKMQ come from the germline V gene (reference sequence). CD45RO-negative CD8 cells positively selected for CCR7 made up the naive population, which excluded terminally differentiated effector memory CD45RA+ cells. Donors, without exception, were Caucasian adults residing in Nashville, Tennessee.

The rearrangement links TRBV13 to TRBJ1-1; D might be TRBD1 (5 bases). Sequencing input: naive CD8+ T cells from PBMCs. This TCR was sampled from a man younger than 35 in good health. Some clones in this sample may be carry-over from other donors' samples. CDR3 DNA: TGTGCCAGCAGGAAGGCTTTGATTGGGACCACTGAAGCTTTCTTT. It is translated as CASRKALIGTTEAFF.